This T cell receptor beta chain was identified in a study of T cells after yellow fever vaccination. The TCR cDNA carried a universal primer site and UMIs from 5'RACE template switching. TCRdb ran MiXCR on the 5' RACE reads and lists one entry per CDR3 protein. The sample has around 600,000 distinct CDR3 sequences, more than 9% seen once. Germline V gene lookup returns CDR1 MNHNS and CDR2 SASEGT. V lost 8 bases, J lost 9 bases, and 17 bases lay in between. The CDR3 sequence is 13 residues long. This clonotype was observed a few times. Its specificity is unknown. General study points: Abundant bulk-derived clonotypes could contaminate FACS-sorted repertoires. Clonotypes found in both CD4 and CD8 compartments made up a small share. In post-booster samples, most primary-vaccination clones reappeared (just under 97% CD4, roughly 88% CD8).

This receptor was identified in a man aged 25-45 years who received the YFV17D yellow fever vaccine. The chain couples TRBV6-1 to TRBJ2-1; D is possibly TRBD2 (9 bases). Material: PBMCs, obtained on the day of the yellow fever booster vaccination. As DNA, the CDR3 is TGTGCCAGCGGGACAGGAGCGGGAGGTGAGCAGTTCTTC. It codes for CASGTGAGGEQFF.